Below are 6 T cell receptor beta chains sequenced from a single sample in a study of shared clonotypes between healthy human individuals. Sequencing used immunoSEQ multiplex PCR; TCRdb keeps in-frame clones, though not all of them. The sample lists 98,000 or so clones, about 71% seen once, with almost 25% in the top ten. The sample was memory CD8+ T cells sorted from blood. This sample's subset: CD45RO+ cells pooled with CCR7-negative TemRA cells. The receptors here all came from a woman younger than 45 in good health.

This clone came up a few times. Other nucleotide sequences in the sample specify the same CDR3. The genes are TRBV9 and TRBJ1-1; D perhaps matches TRBD1 (5 bases). CDR3 length: 13 residues. V lost 2 bases to trimming and J lost 5 bases, with 10 bases between them. In germline, CDR1 is SGDLS, CDR2 YYNGEE. The CDR3 nucleotides read TGTGCCAGCAGCGTCTCCTGGGGGACTGAAGCTTTCTTT. It translates to CASSVSWGTEAFF.

The rearrangement uses TRBV7-9 and TRBJ2-7; either TRBD1 or TRBD2 may fit D (6 bases each). This CDR3 has 16 residues. Trimming left V 2 bases short and J 1 base short, with 15 bases between. Germline CDR1 and CDR2: SEHNR and FQNEAQ (reference sequence). The CDR3 reads CASSLSRGRLSYEQYF. In nucleotides, the CDR3 is TGTGCCAGCAGCTTATCACGGGGGCGCCTGTCCTACGAGCAGTACTTC.

The gene calls are TRBV4-1 and TRBJ2-1; 8 nucleotides match TRBD2. Per the germline V gene, CDR1 is MGHRA and CDR2 is YSYEKL. Unmatched junction bases numbered 14, after V lost 1 base and J lost 3 bases. CDR3 size: 19 residues. For the CDR3, the DNA is TGCGCCAGCAGCCAAGGTGCTCCTCGTCTAGCGGGCCGCTACAATGAGCAGTTCTTC. This encodes CASSQGAPRLAGRYNEQFF.

This chain connects TRBV27 to TRBJ1-3; D ambiguous. Germline CDR1 is MNHEY and CDR2 is SMNVEV (reference sequence). The CDR3 has 14 residues. V dropped 5 bases and J dropped 0 bases, with 8 bases sitting between them. The CDR3 sequence is CASSPSASGNTIYF. CDR3 coding DNA: TGTGCCAGCAGTCCCTCGGCCTCTGGAAACACCATATATTTT.

This chain connects TRBV7-9 to TRBJ2-7; D not certain. The germline V gene has CDR1 SEHNR and CDR2 FQNEAQ (reference sequence). There are 14 residues in the CDR3. Trimming removed 6 bases from V and 3 bases from J, with 15 bases in between. This CDR3 reads CASRPPRRNYEQYF. As DNA, the CDR3 is TGTGCCAGCAGGCCCCCGAGGCGGAACTACGAGCAGTACTTC.

The chain employs TRBV7-2 and TRBJ2-7; D possibly corresponds to TRBD2 (6 bases). CDR1 is SGHTA, CDR2 FQGNSA, per germline. This CDR3 spans 15 amino acids. V shed 1 base and J shed 0 bases, with 10 bases lying between them. CDR3 residues: CASSLVSGDSYEQYF. The CDR3 DNA follows: TGTGCCAGCAGCTTAGTTAGCGGAGACTCCTACGAGCAGTACTTC.